This is a list of T cell receptor beta chains from one sample in a study of blood T cell repertoires in COVID-19. The data were produced by immunoSEQ multiplex PCR, yet TCRdb's version contains in-frame clones alone and is incomplete. The sample yields approximately 270,000 clones, under 85% seen once. The sample was peripheral blood. The receptors were gathered from a human donor with COVID-19, enrolled during active disease. The donor label of this sample is uncertain. Each CDR3 is given with its conserved first and last residue. The D gene is left open where the match is weak. Clone size is given for some rows only: seen once, a few or many times, or a class if the clone is expanded.

d_call,j_call,clone_size,v_call,cdr3_nt,cdr3_aa
NA,TRBJ1-1,NA,TRBV28,TGTGCCAGCAGTTCCCCGCCGACAGAAGCGTCTTTCTTT,CASSSPPTEASFF
TRBD2,TRBJ2-1,NA,TRBV12-5,TGTGCTAGTGGTTTGGTATTGGGAGGGGACAATGAGCAGTTCTTC,CASGLVLGGDNEQFF
NA,TRBJ1-1,once,TRBV5-1,TGCGCCAGCAGCTATGAGATACGCACTGAAGCTTTCTTT,CASSYEIRTEAFF
TRBD1,TRBJ1-1,NA,TRBV27,TGTGCCAGCAGTCCGCGGGACAGCCCGAACACTGAAGCTTTCTTT,CASSPRDSPNTEAFF
TRBD1,TRBJ1-5,NA,TRBV15,TGTGCCACCAGCAGAGGGCTTACGGGACAGGGAGGGTGGAGCAATCAGCCCCAGCATTTT,CATSRGLTGQGGWSNQPQHF
TRBD2,TRBJ2-7,NA,TRBV30,TGTGCCTGGAGAACCGGGACTAGCCCGTCTGAGCAGTACTTC,CAWRTGTSPSEQYF
NA,TRBJ1-2,NA,TRBV6-2/TRBV6-3,TGTGCCAGCAGTCCCGGACGGACTATTAACTATGGCTACACCTTC,CASSPGRTINYGYTF
NA,TRBJ1-2,NA,TRBV28,TGTGCCAGCAGCGGGGGGGACATATCTAACTATGGCTACACCTTC,CASSGGDISNYGYTF
NA,TRBJ1-1,NA,TRBV3-1/TRBV3-2,TGTGCCAGCGGCTTAAGTGGGGCGAACACTGAAGCTTTCTTT,CASGLSGANTEAFF
TRBD1,TRBJ1-5,NA,TRBV19,TGTGCCAGTAGTCCCCGACAGGGAACGATAACCCAGCATTTT,CASSPRQGTITQHF
NA,TRBJ1-2,NA,TRBV4-2,TGTGCCAGCAGCCAAGAAACAGGAACTAACTATGGCTACACCTTC,CASSQETGTNYGYTF
TRBD1,TRBJ1-2,NA,TRBV9,TGTGCCAGCAGCGTAGAATCGACAGGGTACTATGGCTACACCTTC,CASSVESTGYYGYTF
NA,TRBJ2-2,NA,TRBV11-2,TGTGCCAGCAGCTTAGCTCTCGGGGACACCGGGGAGCTGTTTTTT,CASSLALGDTGELFF
NA,TRBJ1-2,NA,TRBV5-1,TGCGCCAGCAGCTTGGTGTACGGGGGAAATGGCTACACCTTC,CASSLVYGGNGYTF
NA,TRBJ1-2,NA,TRBV28,TGTGCCAGCAGTCCCCCAGGACAGTTCGGCTACACCTTC,CASSPPGQFGYTF
NA,TRBJ1-2,few,TRBV12-3/TRBV12-4,TGTGCCAGCAGTCTCCGGACCAGGGATGGCTACACCTTC,CASSLRTRDGYTF
TRBD1,TRBJ1-1,once,TRBV9,TGTGCCAGCAGCGCGGGACAGACGAACACTGAAGCTTTCTTT,CASSAGQTNTEAFF
NA,TRBJ1-6,NA,TRBV5-4,TGTGCCAGCAGCTTGGGCCAGGGGCTTCGGGATTCACCCCTCCACTTT,CASSLGQGLRDSPLHF
NA,TRBJ1-6,NA,TRBV7-2,TGTGCCAGCAGCTTAGTGGCAGATTCACCCCTCCACTTT,CASSLVADSPLHF
TRBD2,TRBJ2-5,NA,TRBV7-6,TGTGCCAGCAGCTTAGCGGCGGGGGTCCAAGAGACCCAGTACTTC,CASSLAAGVQETQYF
NA,TRBJ1-6,NA,TRBV5-1,TGCGCCAGCAGCGAACGAACGGATTCACCCCTCCACTTT,CASSERTDSPLHF
TRBD2,TRBJ2-3,once,TRBV11-1,TGTGCCAGCAGAGCTAGCGGGTTCAGCACAGATACGCAGTATTTT,CASRASGFSTDTQYF
TRBD2,TRBJ2-5,NA,TRBV30,TGTGCCTGGAGTGTACTAGCGGGAGGGCTCGAGACCCAGTACTTC,CAWSVLAGGLETQYF
NA,TRBJ2-5,NA,TRBV7-2,TGTGCCAGCAGCCCCTCACGGGAGACCCAGTACTTC,CASSPSRETQYF
NA,TRBJ2-7,NA,TRBV7-8,TGTGCCAGCAGCTTAGGGCTAGTGTTAGGCGAGCAGTACTTC,CASSLGLVLGEQYF
TRBD2,TRBJ2-1,NA,TRBV28,TGTGCCAGCAGTTCTTGGCTAGCGGGAGCTGACAATGAGCAGTTCTTC,CASSSWLAGADNEQFF
NA,TRBJ2-2,few,TRBV30,TGTGCCCGTCTGGGCAGCACCACGAACACCGGGGAGCTGTTTTTT,CARLGSTTNTGELFF
NA,TRBJ1-5,NA,TRBV5-6,TGTGCCAGCAGCTTGGCGGGGGATCAGCCCCAGCATTTT,CASSLAGDQPQHF